This T cell receptor beta chain was captured by sequencing in a study of response to subunit inactivated influenza vaccine. The CDR3 is 15 amino acids. J lost 9 bases, V lost 5 bases, and 11 bases had no gene match. TCRdb passed the RT-PCR reads through MiXCR, listing each CDR3 protein once. The sample carries 150,000 to 200,000 distinct CDR3 sequences, about 9.3% recorded once. As regards this clonotype: The antigen is undetermined.

General observations from the study: The authors put forward the suggestion that each seasonal influenza vaccination may bring in only a limited number of new T cells.

The chain recombines TRBV12-3 or TRBV12-4 with TRBJ1-2; 11 bases line up with TRBD1. The receptor was isolated from a man aged 50-60 years who received an inactivated influenza vaccine. The sequencing here drew on non-naive T cells sorted from PBMCs, taken on the day of vaccination. CDR3 sequence (DNA): TGTGCCAGCAGTACAGCCGGGACAGGGGGTAAACGCTACACCTTC. It specifies CASSTAGTGGKRYTF.